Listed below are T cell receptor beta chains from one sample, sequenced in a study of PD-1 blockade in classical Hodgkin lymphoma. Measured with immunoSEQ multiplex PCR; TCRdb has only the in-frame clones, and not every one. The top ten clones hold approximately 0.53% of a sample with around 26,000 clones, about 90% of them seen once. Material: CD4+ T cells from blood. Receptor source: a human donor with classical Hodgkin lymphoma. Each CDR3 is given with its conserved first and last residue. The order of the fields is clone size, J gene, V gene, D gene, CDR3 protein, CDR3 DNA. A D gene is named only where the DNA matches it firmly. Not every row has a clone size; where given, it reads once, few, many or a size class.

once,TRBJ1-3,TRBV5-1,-,CASSLGLGTPLDTIYF,TGCGCCAGCAGCTTGGGGCTCGGGACTCCGTTAGACACCATATATTTT
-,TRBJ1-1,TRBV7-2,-,CASSVVSGGNTEAFF,TGTGCCAGCAGTGTCGTGTCGGGCGGAAACACTGAAGCTTTCTTT
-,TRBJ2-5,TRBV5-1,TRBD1,CASSSQGAKETQYF,TGCGCCAGCAGTTCACAGGGGGCTAAGGAGACCCAGTACTTC
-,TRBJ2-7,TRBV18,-,CASSPQVRGSYEQYF,TGTGCCAGCTCCCCCCAGGTCAGGGGCTCCTACGAGCAGTACTTC
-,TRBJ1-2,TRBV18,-,CASSPTGSYGYTF,TGTGCCAGCTCACCGACAGGAAGCTATGGCTACACCTTC
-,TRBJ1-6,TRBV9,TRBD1,CASSEGTGGNSPLHF,TGTGCCAGCAGCGAAGGGACAGGAGGGAATTCACCCCTCCACTTT
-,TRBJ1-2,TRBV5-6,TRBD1,CASSLRTGYYGYTF,TGTGCCAGCAGCTTGCGGACAGGCTACTATGGCTACACCTTC
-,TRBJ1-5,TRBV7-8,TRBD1,CASSPEGWGQSNGNQPQHF,TGTGCCAGCAGCCCGGAAGGGTGGGGACAGTCTAATGGCAATCAGCCCCAGCATTTT
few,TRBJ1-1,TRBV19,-,CASSVGRNTEAFF,TGTGCCAGTAGTGTTGGCAGGAACACTGAAGCTTTCTTT
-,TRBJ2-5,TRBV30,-,CATSRGRETQYF,TGTGCTACCAGCCGGGGGAGGGAGACCCAGTACTTC
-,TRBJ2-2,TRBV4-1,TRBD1,CASRLGQGVTGELFF,TGCGCCAGCAGACTGGGACAGGGGGTTACCGGGGAGCTGTTTTTT
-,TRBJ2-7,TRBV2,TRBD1,CASRGTGNVYEQYF,TGTGCCAGCAGAGGGACAGGGAACGTCTACGAGCAGTACTTC
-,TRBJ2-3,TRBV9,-,CASSVGLRSGATDTQYF,TGTGCCAGCAGCGTGGGACTAAGGTCGGGGGCCACAGATACGCAGTATTTT
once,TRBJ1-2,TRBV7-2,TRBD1,CASSPDRGLYVNGYTF,TGTGCCAGCAGCCCGGACAGGGGGCTGTATGTGAATGGCTACACCTTC
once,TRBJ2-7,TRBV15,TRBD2,CATSSRDYYFSYEQYF,TGTGCCACCAGCAGTCGGGACTACTATTTCTCCTACGAGCAGTACTTC
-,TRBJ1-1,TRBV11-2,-,CASSLRRQSREAFF,TGTGCCAGCAGCCTACGCAGGCAGAGTCGGGAAGCTTTCTTT
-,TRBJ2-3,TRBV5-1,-,CASSLEGRGADTQYF,TGCGCCAGCAGCTTGGAGGGTAGGGGGGCAGATACGCAGTATTTT
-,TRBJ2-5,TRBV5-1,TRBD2,CASSLYPGGETQYF,TGCGCCAGCAGCTTGTATCCGGGAGGGGAGACCCAGTACTTC
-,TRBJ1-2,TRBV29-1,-,CSVEEQGTNYGYTF,TGCAGCGTTGAAGAACAGGGAACAAACTATGGCTACACCTTC
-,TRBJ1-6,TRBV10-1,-,CASSRLGRNSYNSPLHF,TGCGCCAGCAGTCGATTAGGGAGGAACAGCTACAATTCACCCCTCCACTTT
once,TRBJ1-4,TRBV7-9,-,CASSFGQDNEKLFF,TGTGCCAGCAGCTTTGGGCAAGATAATGAAAAACTGTTTTTT
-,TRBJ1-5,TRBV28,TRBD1,CASSSQGVLSNQPQHF,TGTGCCAGCAGCTCTCAGGGGGTTCTTAGCAATCAGCCCCAGCATTTT
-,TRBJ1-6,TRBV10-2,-,CASRVGPSPLHF,TGCGCCAGCCGAGTAGGACCGTCACCCCTCCACTTT
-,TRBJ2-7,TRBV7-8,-,CASSLLDISYEQYF,TGTGCCAGCAGCTTATTAGACATTTCCTACGAGCAGTACTTC
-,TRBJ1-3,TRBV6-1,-,CASSDLLSETTGNTIYF,TGTGCCAGCAGTGATTTATTGTCCGAAACAACTGGAAACACCATATATTTT
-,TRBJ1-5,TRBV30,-,CAWSNTGTSDQPQHF,TGTGCCTGGAGTAATACGGGAACATCGGATCAGCCCCAGCATTTT
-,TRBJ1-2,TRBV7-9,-,CASSPLPLASEGYTF,TGTGCCAGCAGCCCCCTCCCTTTGGCGTCGGAGGGCTACACCTTC